The 8 T cell receptor beta chains below come from one sample, sequenced in a study of blood T cell repertoires in COVID-19. The table came from immunoSEQ multiplex PCR; TCRdb's copy has only in-frame clones and leaves some out. The profile covers fewer than 200,000 clones, with about nine tenths appearing a single time and around 4.6% taken by the ten largest. Material for sequencing was peripheral blood. The receptors here all came from a young man with COVID-19, enrolled during active disease.

CDR3 sequence: CASSWGTGANQPQHF. The DNA for the CDR3 is TGTGCCAGCAGCTGGGGGACAGGGGCAAATCAGCCCCAGCATTTT. The rearrangement joins TRBV5-8 to TRBJ1-5; 10 bases line up with TRBD1. V was pared by 3 bases and J by 4 bases, with 4 bases of the junction left unmatched. CDR3 length equals 15 residues. CDR1 SGHTS and CDR2 YDEGEE come from the germline V gene.

This rearrangement joins TRBV5-1 to TRBJ2-7; 7 bases are a match to TRBD1. Trimming took 4 bases from V and 0 from J; bases not matched to a gene: 7. CDR1 and CDR2 from the germline V gene are SGHRS and YFSETQ. This CDR3 has 15 amino acids. The CDR3 is CASSPRGQSSYEQYF. As DNA, the CDR3 is TGCGCCAGCAGCCCTCGGGGACAGAGCTCCTACGAGCAGTACTTC.

The chain carries TRBV5-6 and TRBJ2-3; 14 nucleotides match TRBD2. CDR3 length equals 17 residues. Losses at the gene ends were 5 bases for V and 7 bases for J; bases not matched to a gene: 12. Germline V gene lookup returns CDR1 SGHDT and CDR2 YYEEEE. CDR3 loop: CASSWGLAGANGNTQYF. The CDR3 DNA is TGTGCCAGCAGTTGGGGACTAGCGGGAGCGAACGGAAATACGCAGTATTTT.

This chain connects TRBV7-9 to TRBJ2-2, with 9 bases lining up with TRBD1. The CDR3 has 19 amino acids. Per germline, CDR1 SEHNR and CDR2 FQNEAQ (reference sequence). Trimming at V came to 4 bases and at J to 2 bases, leaving 14 bases not matched to a gene. As DNA, the CDR3 is TGTGCCAGCAGCTCCCCCGTAGGGGGACAGGGTACCAACACCGGGGAGCTGTTTTTT. This translates into CASSSPVGGQGTNTGELFF.

This chain links TRBV11-2 with TRBJ1-6; D gene unclear. Germline V gene lookup returns CDR1 SGHAT and CDR2 FQNNGV. Trimming cost V 3 bases and J 1 base, with 10 bases left between them. This CDR3 has 16 amino acids. CDR3 bases: TGTGCCAGCAGCTTTATTGGGAGTTCCTATAATTCACCCCTCCACTTT. It encodes CASSFIGSSYNSPLHF.

The V gene is TRBV5-1, the J gene TRBJ2-2, with no clear D. CDR3 size: 15 residues. V dropped 0 bases and J dropped 4 bases, with 10 bases sitting between them. The germline V gene encodes CDR1 SGHRS and CDR2 YFSETQ. CDR3 amino acids: CASSLDDLGTGELFF. DNA for the CDR3: TGCGCCAGCAGCTTGGACGACTTGGGCACCGGGGAGCTGTTTTTT.

V is TRBV18 and J is TRBJ1-1; 8 bases map to TRBD1. Germline loops: CDR1 KGHSH, CDR2 LQKENI. The CDR3 runs 15 residues. V lost 3 bases to trimming and J lost 3 bases; unmatched junction nucleotides: 6. The chain's CDR3 is CASSPIQGAYTEAFF. Here the CDR3 DNA reads TGTGCCAGCTCACCGATCCAGGGGGCTTACACTGAAGCTTTCTTT.

The gene calls are TRBV19 and TRBJ2-1; 11 bases map to TRBD2. Per the germline V gene, CDR1 is LNHDA and CDR2 is SQIVND (reference sequence). J was trimmed by 7 bases and V by 1 base; bases with no gene match: 0. The CDR3 spans 14 residues. Written as DNA, the CDR3 is TGTGCCAGTAGTATAGTAGCGGGGGGGAATGAGCAGTTCTTC. Translated, it gives CASSIVAGGNEQFF.